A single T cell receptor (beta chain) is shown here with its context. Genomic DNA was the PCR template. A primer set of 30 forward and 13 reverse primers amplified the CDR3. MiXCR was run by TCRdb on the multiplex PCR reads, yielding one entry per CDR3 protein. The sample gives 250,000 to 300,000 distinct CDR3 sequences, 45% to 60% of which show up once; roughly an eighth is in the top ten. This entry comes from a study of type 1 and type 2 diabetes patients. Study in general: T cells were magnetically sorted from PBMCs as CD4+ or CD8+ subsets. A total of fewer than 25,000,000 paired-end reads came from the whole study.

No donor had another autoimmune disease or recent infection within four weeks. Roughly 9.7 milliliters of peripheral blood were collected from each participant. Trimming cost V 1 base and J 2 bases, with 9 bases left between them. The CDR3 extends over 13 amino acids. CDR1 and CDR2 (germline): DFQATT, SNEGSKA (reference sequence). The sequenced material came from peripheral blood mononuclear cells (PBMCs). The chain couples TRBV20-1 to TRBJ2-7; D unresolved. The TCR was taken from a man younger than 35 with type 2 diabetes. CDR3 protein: CSARGTRTYEQYF. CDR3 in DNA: TGCAGTGCTAGAGGGACCAGAACCTACGAGCAGTACTTC.